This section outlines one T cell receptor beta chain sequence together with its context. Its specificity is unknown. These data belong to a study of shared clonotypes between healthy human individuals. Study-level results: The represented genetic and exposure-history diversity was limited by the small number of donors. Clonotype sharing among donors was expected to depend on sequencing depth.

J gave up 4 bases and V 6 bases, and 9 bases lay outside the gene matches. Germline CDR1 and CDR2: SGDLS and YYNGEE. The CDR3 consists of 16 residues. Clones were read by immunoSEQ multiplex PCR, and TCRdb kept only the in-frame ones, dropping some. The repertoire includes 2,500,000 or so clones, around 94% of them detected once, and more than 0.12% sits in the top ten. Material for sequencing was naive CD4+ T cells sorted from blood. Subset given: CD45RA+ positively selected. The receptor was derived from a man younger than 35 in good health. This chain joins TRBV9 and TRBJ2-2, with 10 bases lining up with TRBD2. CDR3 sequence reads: CASTPEAGGLTGELFF. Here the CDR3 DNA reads TGTGCCAGCACCCCTGAAGCGGGAGGGCTCACCGGGGAGCTGTTTTTT.